These 22 T cell receptor beta chains were sequenced from one sample in a study of vaccination and CD4 T cells after COVID-19. The assay that was used to sequence DNA from cultured CD4+ T cells was the Oncomine TCR Beta short-read assay. TCRdb reprocessed the PCR reads via MiXCR and lists one record per CDR3 protein. Found here are more than 6,500 distinct CDR3 sequences, roughly 39% of them singletons; the top ten hold around 20%. Indicated treatment: roughly 11-day PBMC culture with coronavirus spike peptide pools or control peptides (ViraFEST assay). CD4+ T-cell collection from the unexposed donor predated the COVID-19 pandemic (2011-2018). The antigens of these receptors remain unknown. The sequencing sample was made of CD4+ T cells from blood, cultured in vitro. The receptors derive from a human donor in good health.

This clonotype was detected a few times. This chain links TRBV11-2 with TRBJ2-3; maybe TRBD1 (6 bases). V lost 4 bases and J 2 bases, leaving 16 bases between the germline ends. The length of the CDR3 is 16 residues. Germline V gives CDR1 SGHAT, CDR2 FQNNGV. CDR3 DNA: TGTGCCAGCAGCTCAGTGACAGGACCCATCACAGATACGCAGTATTTT. Translating it yields CASSSVTGPITDTQYF.

This clonotype came up a few times. The V call is TRBV7-9, the J call TRBJ2-2; TRBD1 agrees at 9 bases. The CDR3 is made up of 17 amino acids. Germline-derived CDR1 and CDR2 are SEHNR and FQNEAQ (reference sequence). J gave up 1 base and V 7 bases, and 10 bases lay outside the gene matches. The CDR3 DNA is TGTGCCAGCACCCATAAGAACAGGGGGCAGAACACCGGGGAGCTGTTTTTT. It specifies CASTHKNRGQNTGELFF.

This clonotype came up a few times. The chain recombines TRBV20-1 with TRBJ2-3; D assignment may be TRBD1 or TRBD2 (5 bases each). This CDR3 is 14 amino acids long. Germline values: CDR1 DFQATT, CDR2 SNEGSKA (reference sequence). Trimming shortened V by 4 bases and J by 2 bases, and 13 bases separated the two germline ends. This CDR3 reads CSAIPGPITDTQYF. DNA of the CDR3: TGCAGTGCTATCCCGGGACCTATCACAGATACGCAGTATTTT.

The chain combines TRBV28 with TRBJ2-1; D may correspond to TRBD1 or TRBD2 (5 bases each). V gave up 5 bases and J gave up 6 bases, with 14 bases separating them. This CDR3 has 14 residues. CDR1 MDHEN and CDR2 SYDVKM come from the germline V gene. The CDR3 sequence is CASSRGAGLNEQFF. CDR3 DNA sequence: TGTGCCAGCAGTCGAGGGGCAGGGCTCAATGAGCAGTTCTTC. The variable domain in full, with the rest retrieved from reference TRBV28 and TRBJ2-1, is DVKVTQSSRYLVKRTGEKVFLECVQDMDHENMFWYRQDPGLGLRLIYFSYDVKMKEKGDIPEGYSVSREKKERFSLILESASTNQTSMYLCASSRGAGLNEQFFGPGTRLTVL.

This chain uses TRBV4-2 with TRBJ1-2, with 8 bases lining up with TRBD1. The CDR3 totals 13 residues. The V and J ends lost 7 bases and 3 bases, in that order; junction bases with no gene match: 4. Germline assignment: CDR1 LGHNA and CDR2 YNFKEQ. The CDR3 reads CASKGQGDYGYTF. The CDR3 bases are TGTGCCAGCAAAGGACAGGGTGACTATGGCTACACCTTC.

This clonotype was detected a few times. This chain joins TRBV20-1 and TRBJ1-3, with 10 bases matching TRBD1. The V segment lost 5 bases and the J segment 0 bases; nucleotides outside the gene matches: 1. Per the germline V gene, CDR1 is DFQATT and CDR2 is SNEGSKA (reference sequence). This CDR3 region has 14 residues. CDR3 sequence (DNA): TGCAGTGCTGGACAGGGGGGCTCTGGAAACACCATATATTTT. It codes for CSAGQGGSGNTIYF.

The chain employs TRBV19 and TRBJ2-5, with a tentative D call TRBD1 (6 bases). CDR1 is LNHDA, CDR2 SQIVND, per germline (reference sequence). The V end lost 5 bases, the J end lost 4 bases, and 17 bases lay between the germline ends. This CDR3 region has 15 residues. The CDR3 nucleotides are TGTGCCAGTAGTCTGCGGACAGCCGTGGGAGAGACCCAGTACTTC. This translates into CASSLRTAVGETQYF.

V and J are TRBV20-1 and TRBJ2-2; 7 positions agree with TRBD2. Germline CDR1 DFQATT, CDR2 SNEGSKA (reference sequence). CDR3 length: 15 amino acids. J was trimmed by 0 bases and V by 2 bases; bases with no gene match: 3. The CDR3 DNA reads TGCAGTGCTAGATTAGCGGGCTCGAACACCGGGGAGCTGTTTTTT. Its protein product is CSARLAGSNTGELFF.

This clonotype was counted between two and nine times. This chain uses TRBV11-3 with TRBJ2-2; TRBD1 might be the D (6 bases). Germline V gene sequence: CDR1 SGHNT, CDR2 YENEEA. The CDR3 consists of 18 residues. Trimming cost V 4 bases and J 2 bases, with 20 bases left between them. As DNA, the CDR3 is TGTGCCAGCAGCTCCCCCCCGGGACACCAACCAAACACCGGGGAGCTGTTTTTT. Translating it yields CASSSPPGHQPNTGELFF.

The chain is built from TRBV19 and TRBJ2-7; TRBD2 might be the D (7 bases). V gave up 6 bases and J gave up 7 bases, with 16 bases separating them. CDR3 length: 13 residues. Germline V CDR1 and CDR2: LNHDA, SQIVND (reference sequence). CDR3: CASSFQGGGEQYF. In DNA, the CDR3 is TGTGCCAGTAGCTTCCAGGGAGGGGGAGAGCAGTACTTC.

The chain joins TRBV11-2 to TRBJ2-4, with 13 bases that match TRBD2. V shed 4 bases, J shed 1 base, and the junction held 7 bases outside the gene matches. Germline V gene sequence: CDR1 SGHAT, CDR2 FQNNGV. The CDR3 is 18 residues long. DNA for the CDR3: TGTGCCAGCAGCTCACTGACTAGCGGGGGGACGGCCAAAAACATTCAGTACTTC. Protein sequence: CASSSLTSGGTAKNIQYF.

In this sample, this clonotype is medium-sized. V is TRBV20-1 and J is TRBJ2-7; a weak D match, TRBD2 (5 bases). The V and J ends lost 5 bases and 2 bases respectively, with 13 bases between them. CDR3 length: 13 residues. Per germline, CDR1 DFQATT and CDR2 SNEGSKA (reference sequence). This CDR3 reads CSALNSGTYEQYF. The CDR3 coding sequence is TGCAGTGCTCTTAACAGCGGCACCTACGAGCAGTACTTC.

The genes are TRBV20-1 and TRBJ2-7, with D possibly matching TRBD1 (6 bases). CDR3 length equals 15 residues. The germline V gene encodes CDR1 DFQATT and CDR2 SNEGSKA (reference sequence). The ends were cut back, 1 base at V and 1 base at J, with 14 bases in the middle. CDR3 sequence reads: CSARGNYRESYEQYF. Written as DNA, the CDR3 is TGCAGTGCTAGAGGAAACTACAGGGAATCCTACGAGCAGTACTTC.

The J gene is TRBJ1-1, the V gene TRBV11-1, with TRBD1 identical over 7 bases. V lost 5 bases and J lost 1; bases outside the gene matches: 1. The CDR3 is 13 amino acids. Germline V gene sequence: CDR1 SGHAT, CDR2 FQDESV (reference sequence). CDR3 nucleotide sequence: TGTGCCAGCAGCCGGACAGGGAACACTGAAGCTTTCTTT. As protein: CASSRTGNTEAFF. Full variable domain (rest looked up from reference TRBV11-1 and TRBJ1-1): EAEVAQSPRYKITEKSQAVAFWCDPISGHATLYWYRQILGQGPELLVQFQDESVVDDSQLPKDRFSAERLKGVDSTLKIQPAELGDSAMYLCASSRTGNTEAFFGQGTRLTVV.

This sequence joins TRBV19 and TRBJ1-5; 7 bases agree with TRBD1. Germline loops: CDR1 LNHDA, CDR2 SQIVND (reference sequence). The trim removed 11 bases at V and 4 bases at J, leaving 11 bases unmatched. This CDR3 has 14 amino acids. The CDR3 spells CAVTGSGGNQPQHF. The DNA for the CDR3 is TGTGCCGTCACAGGCTCAGGGGGGAATCAGCCCCAGCATTTT.

In its sample, this clonotype was seen once. The rearrangement uses TRBV5-1 and TRBJ2-1; 7 positions agree with TRBD1. V lost 4 bases, J lost 7 bases, and 5 bases stayed unmatched. This CDR3 spans 13 amino acids. Germline lookup yields CDR1 SGHRS and CDR2 YFSETQ. The CDR3 nucleotides read TGCGCCAGCAGCCGTGGGACAGCTAATGAGCAGTTCTTC. This encodes CASSRGTANEQFF.

This chain joins TRBV12-3 or TRBV12-4 and TRBJ2-5, with D perhaps TRBD2 (5 bases). The CDR3 runs 15 residues. Trimming took 8 bases from V and 4 from J, leaving 20 bases between them. As DNA, the CDR3 is TGTGCCAGCGGCTCAGGCGGATCTGGAGGAGAGACCCAGTACTTC. Translating gives CASGSGGSGGETQYF.

This clonotype was picked up one time. The chain uses TRBV7-2 and TRBJ2-7; 9 nucleotides line up with TRBD2. V shed 1 base and J 3 bases; nucleotides not matched to a gene: 7. The CDR3 has 16 amino acids. From germline, CDR1 is SGHTA and CDR2 FQGNSA. CDR3 loop: CASSLGWGLADYEQYF. The CDR3 DNA is TGTGCCAGCAGCTTAGGCTGGGGACTAGCAGACTACGAGCAGTACTTC.

V is TRBV7-2 and J is TRBJ2-7; D is possibly TRBD1 (6 bases). The V and J ends lost 1 base and 1 base respectively, with 8 bases between them. The CDR3 totals 14 residues. Germline-derived CDR1 and CDR2 are SGHTA and FQGNSA. Here the CDR3 DNA reads TGTGCCAGCAGCTTAGATACAGGGTCCTACGAGCAGTACTTC. This translates into CASSLDTGSYEQYF.

V usage is TRBV6-5 and J usage is TRBJ2-7, with D maybe TRBD2 (5 bases). This CDR3 has 15 amino acids. The V gene lost 4 bases and the J gene lost 0 bases, with 13 bases spanning the gap. The V gene's germline CDR1 is MNHEY and CDR2 SVGAGI. The CDR3 region is CASSSPGISSYEQYF. The CDR3 region has the DNA TGTGCCAGCAGTTCTCCGGGGATAAGCTCCTACGAGCAGTACTTC.

This clonotype came up a few times. The gene calls are TRBV12-3 or TRBV12-4 and TRBJ2-5, with 8 bases lining up with TRBD2. The CDR3 extends over 15 amino acids. The V gene end was trimmed by 5 bases and the J gene end by 4 bases; junction bases not matched to a gene: 9. Here the CDR3 DNA reads TGTGCCAGCAGTAGGAGCAGCGGGAGTTCAGAGACCCAGTACTTC. Translating it yields CASSRSSGSSETQYF.

This clonotype occurred a few times. The V gene is TRBV7-8, the J gene TRBJ2-5, with 8 nucleotides matching TRBD2. The length of the CDR3 is 14 residues. V gave up 1 base and J gave up 3 bases; unmatched junction bases: 1. The germline gives CDR1 SGHVS, CDR2 FQNEAQ. The DNA of the CDR3 is TGTGCCAGCAGCTTAGGGACTAGCAAAGAGACCCAGTACTTC. As protein: CASSLGTSKETQYF.